One sample yielded the 13 T cell receptor beta chains listed below, sequenced in a study of shared clonotypes between healthy human individuals. Here immunoSEQ multiplex PCR was the method, and the copy in TCRdb shows in-frame clones only, minus some. The table lists roughly 2,500,000 clones, more than 85% of them singletons. What was sequenced was naive CD4+ T cells from PBMCs. The subset is: CD45RA+ positively selected. These receptors were obtained from a man between 18 and 35 years old in good health. Some clones in this sample may be carry-over from other donors' samples.

The CDR3 loop reads CASSYWRFNTEAFF. As DNA, the CDR3 is TGTGCCAGCAGTTATTGGAGATTCAACACTGAAGCTTTCTTT. The chain couples TRBV6-5 to TRBJ1-1; D uncertain. This CDR3 has 14 residues. Germline V gives CDR1 MNHEY, CDR2 SVGAGI. V was clipped by 3 bases and J by 2 bases, with 10 bases between them.

V is TRBV20-1 and J is TRBJ1-2; no firm D call. CDR1 and CDR2 from the germline V gene are DFQATT and SNEGSKA (reference sequence). The CDR3 has 11 amino acids. V was shortened by 3 bases and J by 3 bases, with 5 bases between the two germline ends. The CDR3 coding sequence is TGCAGTGCTAGGGGTTACTATGGCTACACCTTC. This translates into CSARGYYGYTF.

This rearrangement joins TRBV5-8 to TRBJ2-4, with TRBD2 matching over 10 bases. The germline CDR1 and CDR2 sequences are SGHTS and YDEGEE. The CDR3 runs 17 residues. The trim removed 0 bases at V and 0 bases at J, leaving 3 bases unmatched. The CDR3 DNA reads as TGTGCCAGCAGCTTGGAGAGACTAGCGGGAGCCAAAAACATTCAGTACTTC. Translation gives CASSLERLAGAKNIQYF. The full variable domain, its missing parts supplied by reference TRBV5-8 and TRBJ2-4, is EAGVTQSPTHLIKTRGQQATLRCSPISGHTSVYWYQQALGLGLQFLLWYDEGEERNRGNFPPRFSGRQFPNYSSELNVNALELEDSALYLCASSLERLAGAKNIQYFGAGTRLSVL.

The V call is TRBV27, the J call TRBJ2-2, with TRBD2 identical over 11 bases. Germline V gene lookup returns CDR1 MNHEY and CDR2 SMNVEV (reference sequence). Losses at the gene ends were 5 bases for V and 4 bases for J; bases not matched to a gene: 6. The CDR3 totals 16 residues. The CDR3 region has the DNA TGTGCCAGCAGTCGCCCCACTAGCGGGGGCACCGGGGAGCTGTTTTTT. Amino acids: CASSRPTSGGTGELFF.

The CDR3 is CASSSDRLRGNQPQHF. CDR3 DNA sequence: TGTGCCAGCAGCTCTGACCGACTTAGGGGCAATCAGCCCCAGCATTTT. The chain is built from TRBV7-9 and TRBJ1-5; no clear D gene. Trimming left V 4 bases short and J 2 bases short, with 15 bases between. CDR1 and CDR2 (germline): SEHNR, FQNEAQ (reference sequence). This CDR3 is 16 amino acids long.

In its sample, this clone was seen once. The chain recombines TRBV30 with TRBJ2-1, with D maybe TRBD1 (6 bases). The CDR3 totals 16 residues. The V and J ends lost 5 bases and 7 bases respectively, with 24 bases between them. Germline V gene lookup returns CDR1 GTSNPN and CDR2 SVGIG (reference sequence). CDR3 DNA: TGTGCCTGGGAGGGGCCTTGGGGGCGGAGAAGGAATGAGCAGTTCTTC. This codes for CAWEGPWGRRRNEQFF.

V gene TRBV5-1 combines with J gene TRBJ2-5; a possible D gene is TRBD2 (6 bases). Trimming stripped 1 base from V and 4 bases from J, with 17 bases between. Germline values: CDR1 SGHRS, CDR2 YFSETQ. The CDR3 consists of 16 residues. CDR3 DNA: TGCGCCAGCAGCTTGCTTCTTTCAGCGGGCGGAGAGACCCAGTACTTC. Its protein product is CASSLLLSAGGETQYF.

The genes are TRBV6-6 and TRBJ1-1, with D maybe TRBD1 (5 bases). The CDR3 length is 16 residues. V lost 7 bases and J 1 base, leaving 19 bases between the germline ends. Germline V lookup: CDR1 MNHNY, CDR2 SVGAGI (reference sequence). CDR3 residues: CASTFNPGRPNTEAFF. CDR3 in DNA: TGTGCCAGCACTTTTAACCCGGGACGCCCGAACACTGAAGCTTTCTTT.

This clone occurred once. The CDR3, as DNA: TGTGCCAGCAGCTGGACAGGGGCGACTAATGAAAAACTGTTTTTT. Translated, it gives CASSWTGATNEKLFF. V and J are TRBV5-8 and TRBJ1-4, with 9 bases lining up with TRBD1. The CDR3 extends over 15 amino acids. Germline values: CDR1 SGHTS, CDR2 YDEGEE. V shed 3 bases and J 2 bases; nucleotides not matched to a gene: 2.

The rearrangement joins TRBV12-5 to TRBJ2-6, with D possibly TRBD2 on 6 matching bases. The length of the CDR3 is 17 residues. Trimming took off 5 bases at V and 0 bases at J, with 14 bases between the two ends. The germline V gene encodes CDR1 LGHNT and CDR2 FRNRAP. CDR3: CASGTGLGSSGANVLTF. The CDR3 DNA reads TGTGCTAGTGGTACGGGACTGGGGAGCTCTGGGGCCAACGTCCTGACTTTC.

The chain is built from TRBV6-6 and TRBJ2-7; 8 bases match TRBD1. This CDR3 spans 15 amino acids. The ends lost 0 bases at V and 5 bases at J; junction bases unmatched: 6. Germline V gene lookup returns CDR1 MNHNY and CDR2 SVGAGI (reference sequence). The CDR3 coding sequence is TGTGCCAGCAGTTACTCTTCGGGACAGGTTCACGAGCAGTACTTC. Translation: CASSYSSGQVHEQYF.

V usage is TRBV19 and J usage is TRBJ2-2, with D unresolved. The CDR3 has 13 residues. Trimming removed 5 bases from V and 0 bases from J, with 4 bases in between. Germline CDR1 and CDR2: LNHDA and SQIVND (reference sequence). CDR3 sequence reads: CASSPSNTGELFF. The CDR3 region has the DNA TGTGCCAGTAGTCCTTCGAACACCGGGGAGCTGTTTTTT.

Concerning this clone: The sample holds other DNA sequences that translate to the same CDR3. This chain connects TRBV7-9 to TRBJ1-2; D remains unclear. CDR1 SEHNR and CDR2 FQNEAQ come from the germline V gene (reference sequence). This CDR3 contains 13 residues. Trimming stripped 6 bases from V and 2 bases from J, with 10 bases between. CDR3: CASSFGANYGYTF. Written as DNA, the CDR3 is TGTGCCAGCAGTTTTGGTGCAAACTATGGCTACACCTTC.